The rows below give T cell receptor beta chains drawn from one sample of a study of early stage breast cancer tumors. Assay used: immunoSEQ multiplex PCR; TCRdb lists only in-frame clones, some missing. Of roughly 14,000 clones detected, approximately 81% appear once; the ten largest clones hold approximately 7.6%. Sequences were obtained from normal breast tissue next to the tumor. The source is a person aged 45-65 years with breast cancer. Both conserved end residues are part of each CDR3. A D gene is named only where the DNA matches it firmly. Only part of the rows carry a size: once, few, many, or a class if the clone is expanded.

TRBJ2-7	.	.	TRBV2	TGTGCCAGCGGGGATAACGGAGTCAGCCGTACCTACGAGCAGTACTTC	CASGDNGVSRTYEQYF
TRBJ2-5	.	.	TRBV18	TGTGCCAGCTCACCGCCCTCGGGGCAGCAAGAGACCCAGTACTTC	CASSPPSGQQETQYF
TRBJ1-2	.	.	TRBV25-1	TGTGCCAGCAGTCGCCAGGGCCTCTATGGCTACACCTTC	CASSRQGLYGYTF
TRBJ1-5	.	.	TRBV9	TGTGCCAGCAGCGTAGGGGGAGCAGACAATCAGCCCCAGCATTTT	CASSVGGADNQPQHF
TRBJ2-1	TRBD2	.	TRBV5-1	TGCGCCAGCCGAAGACTAGCGGGAGACAACAATGAGCAGTTCTTC	CASRRLAGDNNEQFF
TRBJ1-2	TRBD1	.	TRBV19	TGTGCCAGTAGTATTCGCGACAGGGGGAACTATGGCTACACCTTC	CASSIRDRGNYGYTF
TRBJ2-1	TRBD2	.	TRBV9	TGTGCCAGCAGCGTCGGGACTAGCGGGAGAGGGCAGTTCTTC	CASSVGTSGRGQFF
TRBJ2-7	.	.	TRBV5-1	TGCGCCAGCAGCTTGGACGGGACCGCCTCCGAGCAGTACTTC	CASSLDGTASEQYF
TRBJ2-7	.	.	TRBV18	TGTGCCAGCTCACCAGGGCTTACCTACGAGCAGTACTTC	CASSPGLTYEQYF
TRBJ1-1	.	few	TRBV15	TGTGCCACCAGCAGAGGGTCGGACACTGAAGCTTTCTTT	CATSRGSDTEAFF
TRBJ1-4	.	.	TRBV5-8	TGTGCCAGCGCCGGACAAACTAATGAAAAACTGTTTTTT	CASAGQTNEKLFF
TRBJ1-2	.	.	TRBV5-1	TGCGCCAGCAGCTTGGGGGTTACAGCTAACTATGGCTACACCTTC	CASSLGVTANYGYTF
TRBJ1-4	TRBD1	.	TRBV7-8	TGTGCCAGCAGATATGGACAGGGTGATGAAAAACTGTTTTTT	CASRYGQGDEKLFF
TRBJ1-2	.	.	TRBV9	TGTGCCAGCAGCGTAGACGAGACAGCCTTATATGGCTACACCTTC	CASSVDETALYGYTF
TRBJ1-5	.	few	TRBV2	TGTGCCAGCAGTCTACAGGGTCGGCAGCCCCAGCATTTT	CASSLQGRQPQHF
TRBJ1-2	TRBD1	.	TRBV6-6	TGTGCCAGCACCGACAGGGTAGCTTCTCGCAGTGGCTACACCTTC	CASTDRVASRSGYTF
TRBJ2-5	TRBD1	once	TRBV7-7	TGTGCTAGCAGCGTAAGACCGGGACAGGGCCCCCAAGAGACCCAGTACTTC	CASSVRPGQGPQETQYF
TRBJ2-6	.	.	TRBV10-3	TGTGCCACTACTGGGGCCAACGTCCTGACTTTC	CATTGANVLTF
TRBJ1-1	TRBD1	.	TRBV5-6	TGTGCCAGCAGCTGGGACAGCGAGAACACTGAAGCTTTCTTT	CASSWDSENTEAFF
TRBJ2-5	TRBD2	.	TRBV7-2	TGTGCCAGCAGCCAAAGGGGACTAGCGGGAGGGAGGAAGACCCAGTACTTC	CASSQRGLAGGRKTQYF
TRBJ1-1	.	.	TRBV28	TGTGCCAGCAACCACAGGGTGGTAAGCGGAGCTTTCTTT	CASNHRVVSGAFF
TRBJ2-3	.	.	TRBV6-5	TGTGCCAGCAGTTACGTAGGCCATACGCAGTATTTT	CASSYVGHTQYF
TRBJ2-7	.	few	TRBV9	TGTGCCAGCAGCGTAGGACACTCCTACGAGCAGTACTTC	CASSVGHSYEQYF
TRBJ1-4	.	.	TRBV12-2	TGTGCAAGTCGCTTAGAGGACAGGGGGCGTGAAAAACTGTTTTTT	CASRLEDRGREKLFF
TRBJ2-3	.	once	TRBV20-1	TGCAGTGCTAGAGATGGATATACGCAGTATTTT	CSARDGYTQYF
TRBJ2-4	TRBD2	once	TRBV18	TGTGCCAGCTCTCCGGGACTAGCGGGAGAAAACATTCAGTACTTC	CASSPGLAGENIQYF
TRBJ2-1	.	.	TRBV7-7	TGTGCTAGCAGCTCCTGGACTGGAAACGAGCAGTTCTTC	CASSSWTGNEQFF
TRBJ2-4	TRBD2	once	TRBV28	TGTGCCAGCAGTTCGGCGACTAGCGGAGGTATAAACATTCAGTACTTC	CASSSATSGGINIQYF
TRBJ1-4	.	.	TRBV11-2	TGTGCCAGCCAGATTCTGGGGTGGGTTAATGAAGAACTGTTTTTT	CASQILGWVNEELFF
TRBJ1-5	.	.	TRBV11-2	TGTGCCAGCAGCGGGGGGGGTTATAGCAATCAGCCCCAGCATTTT	CASSGGGYSNQPQHF
TRBJ1-1	.	medium-sized	TRBV4-3	TGCGCCAGCAGCCAAGATCGGGGCGGCTCTGATGTGGCTTTCTTT	CASSQDRGGSDVAFF
TRBJ1-5	.	.	TRBV5-1	TGCGCCAGCAGCTATGGACCGGATCAGCCCCAGCATTTT	CASSYGPDQPQHF
TRBJ1-6	.	.	TRBV6-6	TGTGCCAGCAGTTACTCAGTTGGTGATAATTCACGACCCCTCCACTTT	CASSYSVGDNSRPLHF
TRBJ2-3	TRBD2	.	TRBV10-3	TGTGCCATCAGTGAGCATTTGGGACTAGCGGGAGATACGCAGTATTTT	CAISEHLGLAGDTQYF
TRBJ2-1	TRBD2	.	TRBV28	TGTGCCAGCAGCCCCCCCGGGGGGTTCCCCTATGAGCAGTTCTTC	CASSPPGGFPYEQFF
TRBJ2-7	.	.	TRBV5-4	TGTGCCAGCAGCTTGGACAGGGTCGGGGAGCAGTACTTC	CASSLDRVGEQYF
TRBJ2-7	TRBD1	.	TRBV14	TGTGCCAGCAGCCAGCAGACAGGGGGGGAGCACGAGCAGTACTTC	CASSQQTGGEHEQYF
TRBJ1-1	.	.	TRBV13	TGTGCCAGCAGCCTTTTACAGGGGAACACTGAAGCTTTCTTT	CASSLLQGNTEAFF
TRBJ2-7	TRBD2	few	TRBV28	TGTGCCAGCTGTCGACTAGCGGGCCTCTACGAGCAGTACTTC	CASCRLAGLYEQYF
TRBJ1-3	.	.	TRBV5-1	TGCGCCAGCAGCCTAGCGTCCGGGAGCACCATATATTTT	CASSLASGSTIYF
TRBJ1-4	.	.	TRBV9	TGTGCCAAATCGGATAGGGGGACGGATAATGAAAAACTGTTTTTT	CAKSDRGTDNEKLFF
TRBJ1-1	.	.	TRBV6-5	TGTGCCAGCAGTTACTCCCCAATGAACACTGAAGCTTTCTTT	CASSYSPMNTEAFF
TRBJ2-2	TRBD2	.	TRBV5-6	TGTGCCAGCAGCTTGGGACTAGCGGGAGGAGAGGAGCTGTTTTTT	CASSLGLAGGEELFF
TRBJ2-7	.	once	TRBV7-2	TGTGCCAGCAGCTTACTGAGCAGTGTGTACGAGCAGTACTTC	CASSLLSSVYEQYF
TRBJ2-2	.	.	TRBV11-2	TGTGCCAGCACCCAAACGGGGGCCACCGGGGAGCTGTTTTTT	CASTQTGATGELFF
TRBJ2-1	TRBD2	.	TRBV5-1	TGCGCCAGCAGCCTGGTGGGACTAGCGGGTAATGAGCAGTTCTTC	CASSLVGLAGNEQFF
TRBJ1-4	TRBD1	.	TRBV28	TGTGCCAGCGACTCCGGACAGGATGAAAAACTGTTTTTT	CASDSGQDEKLFF
TRBJ2-3	.	.	TRBV7-3	TGTGCCAGCAGCCCAGGGGAAGGAACAGATACGCAGTATTTT	CASSPGEGTDTQYF
TRBJ2-5	.	.	TRBV18	TGTGCCAGCTCACCATCGACAGCCCAAGAGACCCAGTACTTC	CASSPSTAQETQYF
TRBJ1-6	.	.	TRBV9	TGTGCCAGCACGGAGGAGTGGGACTCACCCCTCCACTTT	CASTEEWDSPLHF
TRBJ1-5	.	.	TRBV28	TGTGCCAGCAGTTTATGGGGGACTCTTAGCAATCAGCCCCAGCATTTT	CASSLWGTLSNQPQHF